The clone carrying this TCR beta chain was seen more than once but under ten times. Its antigen is currently unknown. In building TCR beta libraries, iRepertoire HTBI primers were used together with Arm-PCR of CDR3 regions. In TCRdb, the multiplex PCR reads were re-called with MiXCR into one record per CDR3 protein. Seen here are roughly 410,000 distinct CDR3 sequences, 15% observed once, and the top ten hold under 9%. The sample belongs to a study of regulatory T cells in long-lasting Graves disease. Regarding the study as a whole: Public clonotype sharing was higher in persistent than newly diagnosed patients. Persistent Graves' patients showed a TCR diversity that was lower than that of newly diagnosed ones. The researchers studied only peripheral blood, not thyroid tissue.

Stated time point: newly diagnosed GD, antithyroid drugs for less than 3 months. The TCR library used RNA extracted from PBMCs. Doctors identified Graves' disease using the American Thyroid Association guidelines. In addition, the sample was reused for a study of T cells in Graves' hyperthyroidism and ophthalmopathy.

The sequencing used peripheral blood mononuclear cells (PBMCs), collected at new diagnosis, from a patient treated with antithyroid drugs. The origin of this receptor is a woman in her forties with Graves disease.

Written as DNA, the CDR3 is TGTGCCTGGAGTTGGCAGGGGTACTACAATGAGCAGTTCTTC. Translation: CAWSWQGYYNEQFF. The chain has TRBV30 and TRBJ2-1; TRBD1 is a possible D gene (6 bases). Germline V gene lookup returns CDR1 GTSNPN and CDR2 SVGIG (reference sequence). Trimming took 2 bases from V and 3 from J, leaving 11 bases between them. The CDR3 loop spans 14 amino acids.